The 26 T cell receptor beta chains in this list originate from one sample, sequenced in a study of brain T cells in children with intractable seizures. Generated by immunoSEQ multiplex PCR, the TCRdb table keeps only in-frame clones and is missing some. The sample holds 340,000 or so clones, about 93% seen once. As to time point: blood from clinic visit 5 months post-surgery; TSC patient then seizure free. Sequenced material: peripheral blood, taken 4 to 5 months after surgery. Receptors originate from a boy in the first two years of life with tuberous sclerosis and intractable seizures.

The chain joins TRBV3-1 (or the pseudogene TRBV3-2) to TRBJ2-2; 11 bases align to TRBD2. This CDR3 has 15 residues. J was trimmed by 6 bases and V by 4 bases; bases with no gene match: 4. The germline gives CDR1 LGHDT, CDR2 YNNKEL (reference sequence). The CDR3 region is CASSLSGGAPGELFF. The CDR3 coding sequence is TGTGCCAGCAGCCTTAGCGGGGGGGCCCCCGGGGAGCTGTTTTTT.

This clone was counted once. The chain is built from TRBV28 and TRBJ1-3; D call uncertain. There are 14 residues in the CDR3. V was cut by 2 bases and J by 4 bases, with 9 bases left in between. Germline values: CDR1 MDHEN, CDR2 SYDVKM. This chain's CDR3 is CASSLGRAGNTIYF. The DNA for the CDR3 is TGTGCCAGCAGTTTAGGGAGGGCAGGAAACACCATATATTTT.

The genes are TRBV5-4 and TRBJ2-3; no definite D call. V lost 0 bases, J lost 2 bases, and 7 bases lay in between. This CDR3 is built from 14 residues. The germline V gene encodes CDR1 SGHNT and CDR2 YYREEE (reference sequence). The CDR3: CASSLGLVTDTQYF. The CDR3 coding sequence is TGTGCCAGCAGCTTGGGCCTAGTCACAGATACGCAGTATTTT.

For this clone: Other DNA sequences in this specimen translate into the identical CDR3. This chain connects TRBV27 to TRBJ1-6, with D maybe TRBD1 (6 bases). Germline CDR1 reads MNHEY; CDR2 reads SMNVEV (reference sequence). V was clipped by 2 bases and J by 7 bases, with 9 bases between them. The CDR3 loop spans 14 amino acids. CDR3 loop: CASSLTGRNSPLHF. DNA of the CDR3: TGTGCCAGCAGTTTAACAGGGCGGAATTCACCCCTCCACTTT.

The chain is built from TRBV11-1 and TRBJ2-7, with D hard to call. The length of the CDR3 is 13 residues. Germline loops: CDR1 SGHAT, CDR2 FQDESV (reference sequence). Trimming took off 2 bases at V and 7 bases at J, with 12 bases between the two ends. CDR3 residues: CASSLNGVLEQYF. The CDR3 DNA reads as TGTGCCAGCAGCTTAAATGGAGTTTTGGAGCAGTACTTC.

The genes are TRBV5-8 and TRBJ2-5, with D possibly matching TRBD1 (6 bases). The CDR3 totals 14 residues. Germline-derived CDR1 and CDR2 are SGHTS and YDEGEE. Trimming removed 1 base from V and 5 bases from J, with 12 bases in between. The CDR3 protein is CASSLLPGEETQYF. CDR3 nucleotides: TGTGCCAGCAGCTTGCTGCCAGGGGAGGAGACCCAGTACTTC. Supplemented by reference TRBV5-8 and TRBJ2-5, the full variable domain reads EAGVTQSPTHLIKTRGQQATLRCSPISGHTSVYWYQQALGLGLQFLLWYDEGEERNRGNFPPRFSGRQFPNYSSELNVNALELEDSALYLCASSLLPGEETQYFGPGTRLLVL.

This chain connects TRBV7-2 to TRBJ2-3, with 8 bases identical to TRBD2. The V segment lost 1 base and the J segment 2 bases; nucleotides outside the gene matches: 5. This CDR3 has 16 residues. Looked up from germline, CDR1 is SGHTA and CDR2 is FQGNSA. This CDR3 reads CASSLVAGRATDTQYF. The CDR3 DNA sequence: TGTGCCAGCAGCTTAGTAGCGGGGCGCGCCACAGATACGCAGTATTTT.

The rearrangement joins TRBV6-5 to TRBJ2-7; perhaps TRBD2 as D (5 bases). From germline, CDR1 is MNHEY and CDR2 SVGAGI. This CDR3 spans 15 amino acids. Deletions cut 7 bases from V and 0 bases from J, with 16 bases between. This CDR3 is CASTQFSGYSYEQYF. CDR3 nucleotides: TGTGCCAGCACCCAGTTCAGCGGCTACTCCTACGAGCAGTACTTC.

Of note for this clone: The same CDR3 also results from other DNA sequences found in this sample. CDR3 sequence: CASSLGGDYGYTF. The CDR3 DNA reads as TGTGCCAGCAGCTTAGGCGGGGACTATGGCTACACCTTC. The chain combines TRBV7-9 with TRBJ1-2; D unresolved. The germline V gene encodes CDR1 SEHNR and CDR2 FQNEAQ (reference sequence). This CDR3 has 13 amino acids. V was clipped by 1 base and J by 3 bases, with 6 bases between them.

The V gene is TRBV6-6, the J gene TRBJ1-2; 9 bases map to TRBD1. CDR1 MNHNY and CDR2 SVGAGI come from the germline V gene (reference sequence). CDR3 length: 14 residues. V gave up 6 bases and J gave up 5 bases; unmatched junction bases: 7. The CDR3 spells CASRPRDRVYGYTF. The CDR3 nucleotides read TGTGCCAGCAGACCCCGGGACAGGGTTTATGGCTACACCTTC.

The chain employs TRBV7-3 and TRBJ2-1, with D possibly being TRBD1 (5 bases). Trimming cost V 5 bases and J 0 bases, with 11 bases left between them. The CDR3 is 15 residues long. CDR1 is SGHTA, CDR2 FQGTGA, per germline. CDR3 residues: CASSLQGISYNEQFF. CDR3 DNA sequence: TGTGCCAGCAGCCTCCAGGGAATCTCCTACAATGAGCAGTTCTTC.

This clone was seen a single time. CDR3 sequence: CASSQVADVGDTQYF. The CDR3 DNA is TGCGCCAGCAGCCAAGTCGCGGACGTCGGGGATACGCAGTATTTT. The chain couples TRBV4-1 to TRBJ2-3; D ambiguous. Deletions cut 1 base from V and 6 bases from J, with 14 bases between. Germline CDR1 MGHRA, CDR2 YSYEKL. This CDR3 is built from 15 residues.

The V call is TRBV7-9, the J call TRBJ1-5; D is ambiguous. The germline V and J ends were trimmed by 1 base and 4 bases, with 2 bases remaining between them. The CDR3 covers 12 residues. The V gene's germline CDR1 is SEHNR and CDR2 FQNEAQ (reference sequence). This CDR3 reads CASSLENQPQHF. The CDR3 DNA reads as TGTGCCAGCAGCTTAGAAAATCAGCCCCAGCATTTT.

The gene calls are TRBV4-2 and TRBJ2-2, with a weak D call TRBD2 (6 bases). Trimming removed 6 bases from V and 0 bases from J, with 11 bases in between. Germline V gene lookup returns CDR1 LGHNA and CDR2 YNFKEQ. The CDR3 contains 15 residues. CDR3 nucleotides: TGTGCCAGCAGAAGGGACTTCGCGAACACCGGGGAGCTGTTTTTT. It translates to CASRRDFANTGELFF.

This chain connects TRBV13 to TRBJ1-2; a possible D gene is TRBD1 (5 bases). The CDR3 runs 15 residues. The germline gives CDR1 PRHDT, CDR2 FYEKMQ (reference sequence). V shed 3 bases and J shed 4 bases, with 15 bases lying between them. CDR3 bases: TGTGCCAGCAGCTTGCAAGGGGCTGGAGTCTATGGCTACACCTTC. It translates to CASSLQGAGVYGYTF.

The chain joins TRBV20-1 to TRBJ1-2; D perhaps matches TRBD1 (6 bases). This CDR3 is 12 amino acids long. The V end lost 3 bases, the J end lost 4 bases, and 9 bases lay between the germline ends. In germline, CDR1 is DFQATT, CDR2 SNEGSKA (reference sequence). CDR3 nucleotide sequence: TGCAGTGCTAGTAAGGGGGGCTATGGCTACACCTTC. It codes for CSASKGGYGYTF.

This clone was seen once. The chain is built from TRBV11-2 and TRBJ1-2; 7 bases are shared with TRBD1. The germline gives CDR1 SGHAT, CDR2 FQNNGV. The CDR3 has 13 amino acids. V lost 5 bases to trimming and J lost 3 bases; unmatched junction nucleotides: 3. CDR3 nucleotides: TGTGCCAGCAGCAAAGGACAGGACTATGGCTACACCTTC. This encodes CASSKGQDYGYTF.

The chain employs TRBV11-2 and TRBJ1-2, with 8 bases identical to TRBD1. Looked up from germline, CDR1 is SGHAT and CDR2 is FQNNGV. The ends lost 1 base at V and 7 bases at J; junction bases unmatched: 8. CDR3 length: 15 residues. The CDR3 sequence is CASSLGYRGQGGYTF. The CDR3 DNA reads TGTGCCAGCAGCTTAGGATACCGAGGACAGGGTGGCTACACCTTC.

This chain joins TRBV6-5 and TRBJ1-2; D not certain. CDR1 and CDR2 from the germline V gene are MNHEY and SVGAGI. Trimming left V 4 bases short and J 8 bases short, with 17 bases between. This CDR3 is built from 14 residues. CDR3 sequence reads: CASSSYARAEGYTF. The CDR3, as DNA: TGTGCCAGCAGTTCATATGCGAGGGCTGAGGGCTACACCTTC.

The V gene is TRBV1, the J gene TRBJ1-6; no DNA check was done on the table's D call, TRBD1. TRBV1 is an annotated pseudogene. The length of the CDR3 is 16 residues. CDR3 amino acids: CTSSQGPDTKDSPLHF. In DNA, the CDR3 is TGCACCAGCAGCCAAGGACCGGACACGAAGGATTCACCCCTCCACTTT.

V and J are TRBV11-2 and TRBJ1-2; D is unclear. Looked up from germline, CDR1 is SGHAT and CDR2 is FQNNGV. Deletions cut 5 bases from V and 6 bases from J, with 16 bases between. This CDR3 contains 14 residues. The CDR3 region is CASSPLSGIDGYTF. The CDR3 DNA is TGTGCCAGCAGCCCCCTTTCCGGAATAGATGGCTACACCTTC.

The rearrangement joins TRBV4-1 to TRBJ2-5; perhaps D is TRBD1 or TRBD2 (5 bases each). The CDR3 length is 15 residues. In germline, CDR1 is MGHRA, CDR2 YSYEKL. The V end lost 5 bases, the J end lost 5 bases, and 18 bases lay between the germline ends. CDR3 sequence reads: CASSLTGTPDETQYF. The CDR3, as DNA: TGCGCCAGCAGCTTGACCGGGACCCCCGATGAGACCCAGTACTTC.

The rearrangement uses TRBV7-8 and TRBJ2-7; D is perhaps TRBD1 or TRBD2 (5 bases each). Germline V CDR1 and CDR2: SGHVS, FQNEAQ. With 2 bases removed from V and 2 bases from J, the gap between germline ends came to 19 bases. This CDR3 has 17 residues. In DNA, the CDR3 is TGTGCCAGCAGCTTAAGTAGACGAGGGGCAGTAACCTACGAGCAGTACTTC. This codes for CASSLSRRGAVTYEQYF. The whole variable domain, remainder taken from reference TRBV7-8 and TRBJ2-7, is GAGVSQSPRYKVAKRGQDVALRCDPISGHVSLFWYQQALGQGPEFLTYFQNEAQLDKSGLPSDRFFAERPEGSVSTLKIQRTQQEDSAVYLCASSLSRRGAVTYEQYFGPGTRLTVT.

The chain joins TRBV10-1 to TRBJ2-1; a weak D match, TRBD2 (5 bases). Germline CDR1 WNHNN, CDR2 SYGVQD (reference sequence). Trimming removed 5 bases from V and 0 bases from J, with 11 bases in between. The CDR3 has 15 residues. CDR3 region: CASSLARSSYNEQFF. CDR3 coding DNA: TGCGCCAGCAGTTTAGCGAGGAGCTCCTACAATGAGCAGTTCTTC.

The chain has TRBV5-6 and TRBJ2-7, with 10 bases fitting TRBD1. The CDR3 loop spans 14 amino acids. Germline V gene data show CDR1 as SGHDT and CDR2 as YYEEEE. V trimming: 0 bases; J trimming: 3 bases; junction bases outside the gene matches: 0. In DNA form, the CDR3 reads TGTGCCAGCAGCTTGGGGGACAGGGGCTACGAGCAGTACTTC. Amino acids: CASSLGDRGYEQYF. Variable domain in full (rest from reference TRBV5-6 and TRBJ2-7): DAGVTQSPTHLIKTRGQQVTLRCSPKSGHDTVSWYQQALGQGPQFIFQYYEEEERQRGNFPDRFSGHQFPNYSSELNVNALLLGDSALYLCASSLGDRGYEQYFGPGTRLTVT.

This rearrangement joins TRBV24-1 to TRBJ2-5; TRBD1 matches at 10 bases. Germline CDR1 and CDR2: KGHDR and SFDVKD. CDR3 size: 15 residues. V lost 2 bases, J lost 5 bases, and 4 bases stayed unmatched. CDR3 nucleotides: TGTGCCACCAGTGATTCGGGACAGGGGAGGGAGACCCAGTACTTC. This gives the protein CATSDSGQGRETQYF.